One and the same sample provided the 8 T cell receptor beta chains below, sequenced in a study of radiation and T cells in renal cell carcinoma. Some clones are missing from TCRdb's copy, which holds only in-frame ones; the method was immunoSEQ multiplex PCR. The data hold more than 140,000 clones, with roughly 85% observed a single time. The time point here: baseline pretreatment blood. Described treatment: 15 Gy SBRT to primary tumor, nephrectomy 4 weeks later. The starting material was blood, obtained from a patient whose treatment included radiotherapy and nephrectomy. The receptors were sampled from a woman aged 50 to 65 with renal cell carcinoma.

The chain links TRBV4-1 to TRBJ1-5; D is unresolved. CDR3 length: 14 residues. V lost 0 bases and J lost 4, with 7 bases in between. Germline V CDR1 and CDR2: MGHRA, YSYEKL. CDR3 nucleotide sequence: TGCGCCAGCAGCCAAGAACTCACGAATCAGCCCCAGCATTTT. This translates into CASSQELTNQPQHF.

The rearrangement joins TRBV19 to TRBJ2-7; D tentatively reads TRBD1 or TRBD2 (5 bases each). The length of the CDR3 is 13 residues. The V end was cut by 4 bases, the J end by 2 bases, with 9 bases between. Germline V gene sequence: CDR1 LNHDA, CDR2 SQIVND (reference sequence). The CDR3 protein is CASSKQGPYEQYF. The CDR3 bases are TGTGCCAGTAGTAAGCAGGGACCCTACGAGCAGTACTTC.

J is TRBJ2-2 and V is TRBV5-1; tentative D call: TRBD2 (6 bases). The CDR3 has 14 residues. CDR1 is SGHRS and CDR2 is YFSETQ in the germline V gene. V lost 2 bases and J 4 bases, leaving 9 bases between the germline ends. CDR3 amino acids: CASSFEGGTGELFF. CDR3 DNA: TGCGCCAGCAGCTTCGAGGGAGGCACCGGGGAGCTGTTTTTT.

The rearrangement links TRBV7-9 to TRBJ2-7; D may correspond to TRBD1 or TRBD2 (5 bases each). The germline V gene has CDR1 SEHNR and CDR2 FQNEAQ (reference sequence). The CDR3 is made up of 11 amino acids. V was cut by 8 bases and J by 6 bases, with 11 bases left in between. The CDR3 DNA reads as TGTGCCAGCTCGGGGACCGGCGAGCAGTACTTC. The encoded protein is CASSGTGEQYF.

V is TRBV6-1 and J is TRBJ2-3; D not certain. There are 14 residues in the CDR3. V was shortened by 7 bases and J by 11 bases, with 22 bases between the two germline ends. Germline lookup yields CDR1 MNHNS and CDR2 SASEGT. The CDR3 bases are TGTGCCAGCACCCCCCGTTTGGCCGCTGAAGGGCAGTATTTT. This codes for CASTPRLAAEGQYF.

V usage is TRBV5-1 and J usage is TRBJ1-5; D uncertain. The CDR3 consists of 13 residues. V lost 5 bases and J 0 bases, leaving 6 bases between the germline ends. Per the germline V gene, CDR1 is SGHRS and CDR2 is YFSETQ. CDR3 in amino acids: CASRGDSNQPQHF. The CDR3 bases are TGCGCCAGCAGGGGAGATAGCAATCAGCCCCAGCATTTT.

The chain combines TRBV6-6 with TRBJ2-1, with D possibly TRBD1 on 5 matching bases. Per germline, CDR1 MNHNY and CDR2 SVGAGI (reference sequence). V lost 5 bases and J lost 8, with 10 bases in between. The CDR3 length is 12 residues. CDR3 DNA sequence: TGTGCCAGCAGTGCAGGGTTCCATGAGCAGTTCTTC. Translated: CASSAGFHEQFF.

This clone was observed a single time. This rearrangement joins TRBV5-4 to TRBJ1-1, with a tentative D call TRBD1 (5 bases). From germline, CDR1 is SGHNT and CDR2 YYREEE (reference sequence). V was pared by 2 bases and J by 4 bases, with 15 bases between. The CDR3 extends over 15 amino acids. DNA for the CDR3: TGTGCCAGCAGCTTCGAGTCTTACGGGGGCACTGAAGCTTTCTTT. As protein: CASSFESYGGTEAFF.